The sequence of this T cell receptor beta chain was determined in a study of cytomegalovirus exposure and HLA in healthy donors. Generated by immunoSEQ multiplex PCR, the TCRdb table keeps only in-frame clones and is missing some. This sample yields tens of thousands of clones, of which less than 90% are seen a single time; 12% belongs to the top ten. Source material: PBMCs. The clonotype originates from a woman younger than 30 in good health and CMV-seropositive.

CDR3 in DNA: TGTGCCAGCTCACCATTATTGCAGGGGGTGATGGCTGGGGCCAACGTCCTGACTTTC. Translation gives CASSPLLQGVMAGANVLTF. J is TRBJ2-6 and V is TRBV18, with 7 bases matching TRBD1. CDR3 length equals 19 residues. The V gene end was trimmed by 2 bases and the J gene end by 2 bases; junction bases not matched to a gene: 12. Germline V CDR1 and CDR2: KGHSH, LQKENI.